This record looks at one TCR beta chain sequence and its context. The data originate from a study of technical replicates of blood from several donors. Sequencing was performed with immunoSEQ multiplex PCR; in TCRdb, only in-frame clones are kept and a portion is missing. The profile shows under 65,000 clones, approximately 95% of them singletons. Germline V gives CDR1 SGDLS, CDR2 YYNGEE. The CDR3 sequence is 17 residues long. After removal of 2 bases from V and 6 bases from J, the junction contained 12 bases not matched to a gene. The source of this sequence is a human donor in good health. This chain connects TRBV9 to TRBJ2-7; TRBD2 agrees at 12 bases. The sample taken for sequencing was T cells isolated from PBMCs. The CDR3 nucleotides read TGTGCCAGCAGCGTCGGACTAGCGGGATCCGCCCATGGCGAGCAGTACTTC. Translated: CASSVGLAGSAHGEQYF.